The 30 T cell receptor beta chains below were found in one sample sequenced in a study of T cell repertoires in ileal Crohn's disease. Method: immunoSEQ multiplex PCR; TCRdb's copy keeps in-frame clones and lacks some. The table shows about 14,000 clones, with approximately 70% occurring only once. Material: ileal tissue. All receptors come from an adult with Crohn's disease.

This clone was counted only a few times. The chain recombines TRBV7-2 with TRBJ1-2; no firm D call. The CDR3 is 13 residues long. The V and J ends lost 4 bases and 2 bases respectively, with 8 bases between them. Looked up from germline, CDR1 is SGHTA and CDR2 is FQGNSA. The CDR3 DNA sequence: TGTGCCAGCAGCTATGATCTCAACTATGGCTACACCTTC. Residues: CASSYDLNYGYTF.

As concerns this clone: Other DNA variants within this sample encode the same CDR3. The genes are TRBV12-5 and TRBJ2-3; D remains ambiguous. The V gene lost 7 bases and the J gene lost 6 bases, with 8 bases spanning the gap. The CDR3 extends over 11 amino acids. Germline V gene data show CDR1 as LGHNT and CDR2 as FRNRAP. The CDR3 nucleotides read TGTGCTAGTGCCTTAGGGGATACGCAGTATTTT. This gives the protein CASALGDTQYF.

V is TRBV11-2 and J is TRBJ2-1; tentative D call: TRBD1 (5 bases). Deletions cut 3 bases from V and 6 bases from J, with 9 bases between. The CDR3 sequence is 13 residues long. Germline V gene lookup returns CDR1 SGHAT and CDR2 FQNNGV. CDR3 nucleotide sequence: TGTGCCAGCAGCTTGGATAGGGGCAATGAGCAGTTCTTC. Protein sequence: CASSLDRGNEQFF. The full variable domain, its missing parts supplied by reference TRBV11-2 and TRBJ2-1, is EAGVAQSPRYKIIEKRQSVAFWCNPISGHATLYWYQQILGQGPKLLIQFQNNGVVDDSQLPKDRFSAERLKGVDSTLKIQPAKLEDSAVYLCASSLDRGNEQFFGPGTRLTVL.

CDR3 DNA: TGTGCCAGCAGTGTGACCTGGGGGGATGAGCAGTTCTTC. Its protein is CASSVTWGDEQFF. J is TRBJ2-1 and V is TRBV2; D may be TRBD2 (6 bases). The germline V gene has CDR1 SNHLY and CDR2 FYNNEI. The CDR3 extends over 13 amino acids. The ends were cut back, 4 bases at V and 8 bases at J, with 12 bases in the middle. The full variable domain, with the rest looked up from reference TRBV2 and TRBJ2-1, is EPEVTQTPSHQVTQMGQEVILRCVPISNHLYFYWYRQILGQKVEFLVSFYNNEISEKSEIFDDQFSVERPDGSNFTLKIRSTKLEDSAMYFCASSVTWGDEQFFGPGTRLTVL.

This sequence joins TRBV29-1 and TRBJ1-2; a weak D match, TRBD1 (6 bases). This CDR3 contains 14 residues. The ends were cut back, 6 bases at V and 6 bases at J, with 20 bases in the middle. In germline, CDR1 is SQVTM, CDR2 ANQGSEA. Here the CDR3 DNA reads TGCAGCGTCGATAGGTTCGGGGGGGGCCATGGCTACACCTTC. It codes for CSVDRFGGGHGYTF.

The rearrangement links TRBV7-7 to TRBJ2-5, with D perhaps assigned TRBD1 or TRBD2 (5 bases each). Trimming took off 1 base at V and 4 bases at J, with 10 bases between the two ends. The CDR3 totals 14 residues. Germline V gene data show CDR1 as SSHAT and CDR2 as FNYEAQ (reference sequence). DNA of the CDR3: TGTGCCAGCAGCTTAGTTCGGGGCACAGAGACCCAGTACTTC. This encodes CASSLVRGTETQYF.

This chain uses TRBV7-9 with TRBJ2-5; the match to TRBD2 covers 8 bases. V was pared by 1 base and J by 5 bases, with 3 bases of the junction left unmatched. CDR3 length: 14 amino acids. Germline V gene lookup returns CDR1 SEHNR and CDR2 FQNEAQ (reference sequence). CDR3 nucleotides: TGTGCCAGCAGCTTAGGAGCGGGGGAGGAGACCCAGTACTTC. The encoded protein is CASSLGAGEETQYF.

This CDR3 reads CASSSASLNTEAFF. The CDR3 region has the DNA TGCGCCAGCAGCTCGGCCTCGTTGAACACTGAAGCTTTCTTT. The gene calls are TRBV5-1 and TRBJ1-1, with no clear D. Per the germline V gene, CDR1 is SGHRS and CDR2 is YFSETQ. The V end was cut by 3 bases, the J end by 0 bases, with 9 bases between. This CDR3 is built from 14 residues.

The gene calls are TRBV11-3 and TRBJ2-5; 7 bases match TRBD1. This CDR3 contains 14 residues. V dropped 5 bases and J dropped 5; count of bases not matched to a gene: 8. Germline V gene data show CDR1 as SGHNT and CDR2 as YENEEA. CDR3 loop: CASSISTGSETQYF. DNA of the CDR3: TGTGCCAGCAGCATCTCGACAGGGAGCGAGACCCAGTACTTC. The variable domain in full, with the rest retrieved from reference TRBV11-3 and TRBJ2-5, is EAGVVQSPRYKIIEKKQPVAFWCNPISGHNTLYWYLQNLGQGPELLIRYENEEAVDDSQLPKDRFSAERLKGVDSTLKIQPAELGDSAVYLCASSISTGSETQYFGPGTRLLVL.

The V gene is TRBV27, the J gene TRBJ1-6; TRBD1 is a possible D gene (5 bases). Between the trimmed V and J ends, which lost 5 bases and 0 bases, there was a span of 8 bases. Germline V gene sequence: CDR1 MNHEY, CDR2 SMNVEV (reference sequence). The CDR3 runs 15 residues. DNA for the CDR3: TGTGCCAGCAGTCTGGGGGGCTCCTATAATTCACCCCTCCACTTT. Protein product: CASSLGGSYNSPLHF.

This clone was observed a single time. The chain employs TRBV30 and TRBJ2-7; no clear D. The CDR3 is 14 amino acids. Germline CDR1 GTSNPN, CDR2 SVGIG (reference sequence). The V and J ends lost 6 bases and 8 bases respectively, with 23 bases between them. CDR3 nucleotides: TGTGCCTGTAGTTTGGTAAACGGTTGGAAGAAGCAGTACTTC. Protein product: CACSLVNGWKKQYF.

V usage is TRBV9 and J usage is TRBJ1-1; 7 bases match TRBD1. The trim removed 3 bases at V and 3 bases at J, leaving 5 bases unmatched. In germline, CDR1 is SGDLS, CDR2 YYNGEE. There are 14 residues in the CDR3. The CDR3 sequence: CASSETGMDTEAFF. CDR3 DNA sequence: TGTGCCAGCAGCGAGACAGGGATGGACACTGAAGCTTTCTTT. The variable domain in full, completed from reference TRBV9 and TRBJ1-1, reads DSGVTQTPKHLITATGQRVTLRCSPRSGDLSVYWYQQSLDQGLQFLIQYYNGEERAKGNILERFSAQQFPDLHSELNLSSLELGDSALYFCASSETGMDTEAFFGQGTRLTVV.

This clone has a handful of counts. The V gene is TRBV7-2, the J gene TRBJ1-1; D possibly corresponds to TRBD1 (5 bases). The CDR3 is 13 amino acids. Germline values: CDR1 SGHTA, CDR2 FQGNSA. V lost 6 bases and J lost 2, with 10 bases in between. CDR3 sequence: CASSPDINTEAFF. CDR3 DNA sequence: TGTGCCAGCAGTCCGGACATAAACACTGAAGCTTTCTTT.

The genes are TRBV5-1 and TRBJ1-2; TRBD1 agrees at 7 bases. Germline V gene data show CDR1 as SGHRS and CDR2 as YFSETQ. This CDR3 has 14 amino acids. V was pared by 4 bases and J by 8 bases, with 11 bases of the junction left unmatched. DNA for the CDR3: TGCGCCAGCAGCCCTGGACAGGTTGAGGGAGGCTACACCTTC. Protein sequence: CASSPGQVEGGYTF.

The chain is built from TRBV27 and TRBJ2-5, with a possible D match to TRBD1 (5 bases). The germline V and J ends were trimmed by 6 bases and 5 bases, with 16 bases remaining between them. Germline-derived CDR1 and CDR2 are MNHEY and SMNVEV (reference sequence). The CDR3 has 14 amino acids. The CDR3 here is CASREKPGLETQYF. The CDR3 DNA reads TGTGCCAGCAGAGAGAAGCCAGGGCTGGAGACCCAGTACTTC.

The rearrangement uses TRBV18 and TRBJ2-2; D assignment may be TRBD1 or TRBD2 (5 bases each). This CDR3 is 19 amino acids long. CDR1 and CDR2 from the germline V gene are KGHSH and LQKENI. V lost 4 bases to trimming and J lost 5 bases, with 26 bases between them. As DNA, the CDR3 is TGTGCCAGCTCACGGGCGGTCCCAACCGGGGCAGCCTCGACCGGGGAGCTGTTTTTT. Protein: CASSRAVPTGAASTGELFF. The entire variable domain, with the rest obtained from reference TRBV18 and TRBJ2-2, is as follows: NAGVMQNPRHLVRRRGQEARLRCSPMKGHSHVYWYRQLPEEGLKFMVYLQKENIIDESGMPKERFSAEFPKEGPSILRIQQVVRGDSAAYFCASSRAVPTGAASTGELFFGEGSRLTVL.

This chain uses TRBV11-1 with TRBJ2-7, with TRBD1 matching 12 bases. The CDR3 is made up of 15 amino acids. Per germline, CDR1 SGHAT and CDR2 FQDESV (reference sequence). V was clipped by 3 bases and J by 4 bases; unmatched bases: 4. CDR3 DNA sequence: TGTGCCAGCAGCTTGGGACAGGGGGCTAGGTACGAGCAGTACTTC. Amino acid sequence: CASSLGQGARYEQYF.

This clone was found a few times. The V call is TRBV6-5, the J call TRBJ2-3; 8 bases are shared with TRBD1. The CDR3 runs 15 residues. V was pared by 6 bases and J by 7 bases, with 12 bases of the junction left unmatched. In germline, CDR1 is MNHEY, CDR2 SVGAGI. CDR3 in DNA: TGTGCCAGCAGACCCGCCCAGGGGGCGCGAAATACGCAGTATTTT. This codes for CASRPAQGARNTQYF.

The genes are TRBV15 and TRBJ1-2, with TRBD1 matching 8 bases. The germline gives CDR1 LNHNV, CDR2 YYDKDF (reference sequence). CDR3 length equals 15 residues. Losses at the gene ends were 3 bases for V and 4 bases for J; bases not matched to a gene: 7. CDR3 region: CATSRGGQASYGYTF. The CDR3 DNA is TGTGCCACCAGCAGGGGGGGACAGGCGAGCTATGGCTACACCTTC. Drawing the rest from reference TRBV15 and TRBJ1-2, the complete variable domain is DAMVIQNPRYQVTQFGKPVTLSCSQTLNHNVMYWYQQKSSQAPKLLFHYYDKDFNNEADTPDNFQSRRPNTSFCFLDIRSPGLGDTAMYLCATSRGGQASYGYTFGSGTRLTVV.

This clone was recorded a few times. The chain employs TRBV27 and TRBJ2-2; D possibly corresponds to TRBD1 (6 bases). CDR1 is MNHEY and CDR2 is SMNVEV in the germline V gene (reference sequence). The CDR3 spans 14 residues. V shed 4 bases and J shed 3 bases, with 9 bases lying between them. The CDR3 sequence is CASSSTGYTGELFF. The CDR3 DNA sequence: TGTGCCAGCAGTTCGACAGGTTACACCGGGGAGCTGTTTTTT.

The chain links TRBV6-5 to TRBJ1-1; TRBD1 matches 9 bases. J gave up 3 bases and V 1 base, and 3 bases lay outside the gene matches. Germline assignment: CDR1 MNHEY and CDR2 SVGAGI. The CDR3 covers 15 residues. The CDR3 reads CASSYLQGAHTEAFF. DNA of the CDR3: TGTGCCAGCAGTTACTTACAGGGGGCTCACACTGAAGCTTTCTTT.

This clone has just a few counts. The chain has TRBV15 and TRBJ1-2, with D possibly TRBD1 on 5 matching bases. V was cut by 5 bases and J by 1 base, with 5 bases left in between. The germline V gene encodes CDR1 LNHNV and CDR2 YYDKDF (reference sequence). CDR3 size: 12 residues. The CDR3 loop reads CATSQGNYGYTF. DNA of the CDR3: TGTGCCACCAGCCAGGGTAACTATGGCTACACCTTC.

J is TRBJ2-5 and V is TRBV25-1, with 10 bases aligning to TRBD2. V was clipped by 1 base and J by 4 bases; unmatched bases: 6. The germline V gene encodes CDR1 MGHDK and CDR2 SYGVNS. The CDR3 is 16 residues long. For the CDR3, the DNA is TGTGCCAGCAGTGAATCTACTAGCGGGGTTGTAGAGACCCAGTACTTC. This sequence encodes CASSESTSGVVETQYF.

In its sample, this clone was seen once. The V and J genes are TRBV5-1 and TRBJ1-2; 8 nucleotides match TRBD1. The CDR3 sequence is 14 residues long. Germline lookup yields CDR1 SGHRS and CDR2 YFSETQ. V was pared by 4 bases and J by 8 bases, with 10 bases of the junction left unmatched. CDR3 bases: TGCGCCAGCAGCCTCTCCCAGGGGGCGCGGGGCTACACCTTC. Protein sequence: CASSLSQGARGYTF.

CDR3 in DNA: TGTGCCAGCAAGCCGGGACAGGGCGCCACCGGGGAGCTGTTTTTT. This gives the protein CASKPGQGATGELFF. The chain links TRBV6-6 to TRBJ2-2, with 9 bases fitting TRBD1. With V trimmed by 7 bases and J by 4 bases, 7 bases remained unmatched. The length of the CDR3 is 15 residues. Germline lookup yields CDR1 MNHNY and CDR2 SVGAGI (reference sequence).

This clone has only a few counts. This chain links TRBV7-9 with TRBJ2-5; the match to TRBD2 covers 12 bases. CDR3 length equals 16 residues. Germline V gene data show CDR1 as SEHNR and CDR2 as FQNEAQ (reference sequence). Losses at the gene ends were 5 bases for V and 4 bases for J; bases not matched to a gene: 8. The chain's CDR3 is CASSPRTSGVGETQYF. In DNA, the CDR3 is TGTGCCAGCAGCCCGAGGACTAGCGGGGTGGGAGAGACCCAGTACTTC.

V gene TRBV18 combines with J gene TRBJ1-5; a possible D gene is TRBD1 (5 bases). This CDR3 comprises 13 residues. V gave up 6 bases and J gave up 4 bases, with 10 bases separating them. Germline CDR1 KGHSH, CDR2 LQKENI. In DNA, the CDR3 is TGTGCCAGCTCCCAGGGTGGGAATCAGCCCCAGCATTTT. This translates into CASSQGGNQPQHF.

The J gene is TRBJ2-5, the V gene TRBV29-1; D unresolved. The V and J ends lost 5 bases and 2 bases respectively, with 6 bases between them. Germline CDR1 is SQVTM and CDR2 is ANQGSEA. The CDR3 loop spans 11 amino acids. CDR3 in DNA: TGCAGCGTTAGATGGCAAGAGACCCAGTACTTC. It codes for CSVRWQETQYF.

The J gene is TRBJ1-1, the V gene TRBV2; a possible D gene is TRBD1 (5 bases). Germline-derived CDR1 and CDR2 are SNHLY and FYNNEI. CDR3 length equals 14 residues. With 9 bases removed from V and 1 base from J, the gap between germline ends came to 15 bases. CDR3 sequence (DNA): TGTGCCAGTGCTTATTTGACAGAGAACACTGAAGCTTTCTTT. This translates into CASAYLTENTEAFF.

This chain uses TRBV4-2 with TRBJ1-2; 12 positions match TRBD1. This CDR3 region has 15 residues. The germline V gene encodes CDR1 LGHNA and CDR2 YNFKEQ. Trimming at V came to 6 bases and at J to 2 bases, leaving 4 bases not matched to a gene. The CDR3 DNA reads TGTGCCAGCAGTCCCGGGACAGGGGGCAACTATGGCTACACCTTC. It translates to CASSPGTGGNYGYTF.